Ten or more counts support the clone carrying this T cell receptor (beta chain). Trimming removed 3 bases from V and 4 bases from J, with 9 bases in between. From germline, CDR1 is DFQATT and CDR2 SNEGSKA (reference sequence). The CDR3 length is 13 residues. The data were taken from a study of T cells after yellow fever vaccination. Across the whole study: With SMART-Seq v4 Ultra Low Input, the fractions containing low cell numbers were prepared.

The study's findings and limits: Weaker, the secondary response had a peak occurring faster, on day 5 versus 15. The bulk population could contribute abundant contaminating clonotypes to FACS-sorted repertoires. Post-booster samples contained most primary-vaccination clones (around 95% CD4, about 90% CD8).

TCRdb reprocessed the 5' RACE reads via MiXCR and lists one record per CDR3 protein. Of roughly 4,400 distinct CDR3 sequences in the sample, 3% to 4.5% were seen once. The source of this sequence is a man in his thirties or forties who received the YFV17D yellow fever vaccine. Sequenced material: PBMCs, either bulk or a sorted T-cell subset (CD4+, CD8+, memory, or dextramer-sorted; not recorded which), taken 15 days after the yellow fever booster vaccination. The chain carries TRBV20-1 and TRBJ2-2, with D perhaps TRBD1 or TRBD2 (5 bases each). The CDR3 nucleotides read TGCAGTGCTAGGGGGGTGGTCACCGGGGAGCTGTTTTTT. As protein: CSARGVVTGELFF.